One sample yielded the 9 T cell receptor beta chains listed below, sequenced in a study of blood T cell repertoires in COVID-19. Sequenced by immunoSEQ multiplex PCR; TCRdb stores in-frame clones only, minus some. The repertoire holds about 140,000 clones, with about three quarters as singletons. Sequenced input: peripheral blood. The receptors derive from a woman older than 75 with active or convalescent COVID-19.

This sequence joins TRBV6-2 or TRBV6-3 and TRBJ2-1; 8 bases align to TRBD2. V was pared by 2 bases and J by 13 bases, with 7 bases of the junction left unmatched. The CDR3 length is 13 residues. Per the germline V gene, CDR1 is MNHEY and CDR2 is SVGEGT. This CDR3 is CASSYGTGGLQFF. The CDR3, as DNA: TGTGCCAGCAGTTACGGTACGGGGGGGCTACAGTTCTTC.

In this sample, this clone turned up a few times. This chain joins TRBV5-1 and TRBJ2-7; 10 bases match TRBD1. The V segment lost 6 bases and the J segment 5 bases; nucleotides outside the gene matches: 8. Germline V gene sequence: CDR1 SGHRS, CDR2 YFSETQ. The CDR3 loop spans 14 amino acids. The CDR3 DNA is TGCGCCAGCAAGTTGGGACAGGGGATTCACGAGCAGTACTTC. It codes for CASKLGQGIHEQYF.

The DNA for the CDR3 is TGTGCCAGTAGTATAGAGCCAGGGCCCTACGAGCAGTACTTC. Amino acid sequence: CASSIEPGPYEQYF. The rearrangement links TRBV19 to TRBJ2-7; D might be TRBD1 (5 bases). Germline CDR1 reads LNHDA; CDR2 reads SQIVND (reference sequence). V dropped 0 bases and J dropped 2 bases, with 8 bases sitting between them. The CDR3 is 14 residues long.

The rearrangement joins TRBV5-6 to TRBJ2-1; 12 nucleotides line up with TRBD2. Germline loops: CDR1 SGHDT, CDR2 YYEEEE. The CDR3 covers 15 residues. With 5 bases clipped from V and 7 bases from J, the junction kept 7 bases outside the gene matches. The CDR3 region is CASRNLAGGKNEQFF. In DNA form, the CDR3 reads TGTGCCAGCAGGAACCTAGCGGGGGGGAAGAATGAGCAGTTCTTC.

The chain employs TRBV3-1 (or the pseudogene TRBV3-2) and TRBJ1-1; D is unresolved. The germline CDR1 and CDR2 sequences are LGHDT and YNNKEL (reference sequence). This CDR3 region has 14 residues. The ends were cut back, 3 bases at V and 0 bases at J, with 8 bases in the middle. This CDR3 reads CASSQVGLNTEAFF. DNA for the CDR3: TGTGCCAGCAGCCAGGTTGGGCTGAACACTGAAGCTTTCTTT.

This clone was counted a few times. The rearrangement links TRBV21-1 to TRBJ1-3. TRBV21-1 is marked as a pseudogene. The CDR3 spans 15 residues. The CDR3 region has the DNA TGTGCCAGCAGCAAAGCTCCTAGCTCTGGAAACACCATATATTTT. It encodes CASSKAPSSGNTIYF.

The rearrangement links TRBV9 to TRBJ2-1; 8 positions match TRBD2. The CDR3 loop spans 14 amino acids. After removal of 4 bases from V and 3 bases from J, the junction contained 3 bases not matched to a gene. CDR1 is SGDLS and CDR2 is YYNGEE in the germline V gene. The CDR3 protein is CASSPGGGYNEQFF. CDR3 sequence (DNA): TGTGCCAGCAGCCCCGGGGGGGGCTACAATGAGCAGTTCTTC.

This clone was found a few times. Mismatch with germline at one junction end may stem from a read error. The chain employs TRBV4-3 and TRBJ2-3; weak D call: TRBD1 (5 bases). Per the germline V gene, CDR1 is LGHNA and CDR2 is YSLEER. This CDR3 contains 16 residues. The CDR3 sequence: CASSQGTRPGTGTQYF. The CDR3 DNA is TGCGCCAGCAGCCAAGGTACGAGACCGGGCACAGGTACGCAGTATTTT.

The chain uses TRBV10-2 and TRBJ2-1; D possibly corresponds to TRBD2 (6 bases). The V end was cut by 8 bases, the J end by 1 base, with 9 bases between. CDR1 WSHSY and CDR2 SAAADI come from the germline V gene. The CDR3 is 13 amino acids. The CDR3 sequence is CASSRGSYNEQFF. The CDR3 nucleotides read TGCGCCAGCTCCCGGGGGTCCTACAATGAGCAGTTCTTC.